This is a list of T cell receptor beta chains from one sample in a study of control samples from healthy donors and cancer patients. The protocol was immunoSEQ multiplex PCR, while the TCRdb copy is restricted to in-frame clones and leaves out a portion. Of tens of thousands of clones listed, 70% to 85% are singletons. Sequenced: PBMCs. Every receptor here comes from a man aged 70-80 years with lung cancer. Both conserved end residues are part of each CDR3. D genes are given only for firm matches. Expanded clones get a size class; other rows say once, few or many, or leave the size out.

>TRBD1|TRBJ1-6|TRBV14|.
TGTGCCAGCAGCCAAGAGAGGGGGCCCTCCTATAATTCACCCCTCCACTTT
CASSQERGPSYNSPLHF
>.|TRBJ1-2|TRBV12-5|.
TGTGCTAGTGGTCTCGGACAGCGCCATAGCTCTAACTATGGCTACACCTTC
CASGLGQRHSSNYGYTF
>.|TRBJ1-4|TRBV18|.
TGTGCCAGCTCACTAGGCCTTAATGAAAAACTGTTTTTT
CASSLGLNEKLFF
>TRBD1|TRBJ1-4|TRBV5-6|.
TGTGCCAGCAGCTCGGGACAGTGGAATGAAAAACTGTTTTTT
CASSSGQWNEKLFF
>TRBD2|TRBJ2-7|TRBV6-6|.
TGTGCCAGCAGTTACACCACTAGCGGCGGGCTTGCCGAGCAGTACTTC
CASSYTTSGGLAEQYF
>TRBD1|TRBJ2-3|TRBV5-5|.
TGTGCCAGCAGGTTAGCAGGGGGAGGCACAGATACGCAGTATTTT
CASRLAGGGTDTQYF
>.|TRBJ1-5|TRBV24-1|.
TGCGCCACCAGTGACGTCCTAGGGCCCCAGCATTTT
CATSDVLGPQHF
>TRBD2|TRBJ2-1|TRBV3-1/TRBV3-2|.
TGTGCCAGCAGCCATGACGTCCTAGCGGGTTACAATGAGCAGTTCTTC
CASSHDVLAGYNEQFF
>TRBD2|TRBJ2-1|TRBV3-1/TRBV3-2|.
TGTGCCAGCAGCCGGGTAGCGGGGGACGCCTACAATGAGCAGTTCTTC
CASSRVAGDAYNEQFF
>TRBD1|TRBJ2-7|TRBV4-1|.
TGCGCCAGCAGCCATGGAACCGGGACAGACCCTACGAAGCAGTACTTC
CASSHGTGTDPTKQYF
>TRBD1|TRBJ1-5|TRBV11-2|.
TGTGCCAGCAGCCAGGGGGCGGAACAGCCCCAGCATTTT
CASSQGAEQPQHF
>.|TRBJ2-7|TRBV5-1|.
TGCGCCAGCAGCTTGCCCGGGGTCGCCTACGAGCAGTACTTC
CASSLPGVAYEQYF
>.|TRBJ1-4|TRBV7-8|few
TGTGCCAGCAGCTTAGGGTATGAAAAACTGTTTTTT
CASSLGYEKLFF
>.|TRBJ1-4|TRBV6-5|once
TGTGCCAGCAGGAGGACCTCTAATTATGAAAAACTGTTTTTT
CASRRTSNYEKLFF
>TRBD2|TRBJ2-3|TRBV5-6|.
TGTGCCAGCAGCTTGGTGGGACTAGCGGCGGGTACGCAGTATTTT
CASSLVGLAAGTQYF
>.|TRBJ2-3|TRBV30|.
TGTGCCTGGAGTTGGGAAAGCACAGATACGCAGTATTTT
CAWSWESTDTQYF
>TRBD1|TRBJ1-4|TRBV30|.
TGTGCCTGGAGGCGAGGCAGGGGGGGTGAAAAACTGTTTTTT
CAWRRGRGGEKLFF
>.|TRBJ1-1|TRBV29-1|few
TGCAGCGTTTTCCGGAGGAACACTGAAGCTTTCTTT
CSVFRRNTEAFF
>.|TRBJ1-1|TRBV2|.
TGTGCCAGCCTCCTCGGACAGTACAACACTGAAGCTTTCTTT
CASLLGQYNTEAFF
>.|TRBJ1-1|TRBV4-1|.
TGCGCCAGCAGCCAAGAACTGGGACACTCTAACACTGAAGCTTTCTTT
CASSQELGHSNTEAFF
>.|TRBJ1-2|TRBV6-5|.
TGTGCCAGCAGTTACTCCGCGGTTATACCAGACTATGGCTACACCTTC
CASSYSAVIPDYGYTF
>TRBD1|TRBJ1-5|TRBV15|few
TGTGCCACCAGCAGACGACAGGGGTCGGTCAATCAGCCCCAGCATTTT
CATSRRQGSVNQPQHF
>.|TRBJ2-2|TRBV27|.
TGTGCCAGCAGTTTCGGGGCCAGGGGCGGGGAGCTGTTTTTT
CASSFGARGGELFF
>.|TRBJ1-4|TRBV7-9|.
TGTGCCAGCAGCTTAATGGGGGATCCCCTGGGGAATGAAAAACTGTTTTTT
CASSLMGDPLGNEKLFF
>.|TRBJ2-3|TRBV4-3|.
TGCGCCAGCAGCCAATTCACCGGAGTCAGGGGCTCAGATACGCAGTATTTT
CASSQFTGVRGSDTQYF
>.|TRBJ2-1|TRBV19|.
TGTGCCAGTAGTACCCCGGGGCGGAGCTCCTACAATGAGCAGTTCTTC
CASSTPGRSSYNEQFF
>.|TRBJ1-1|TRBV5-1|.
TGCGCCAGCAGCCTTTCGACAGCGCGGTACACTGAAGCTTTCTTT
CASSLSTARYTEAFF
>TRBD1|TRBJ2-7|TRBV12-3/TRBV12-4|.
TGTGCCAGCGGGGACAGGGGATCTTACGAGCAGTACTTC
CASGDRGSYEQYF
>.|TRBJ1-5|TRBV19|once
TGTGCCAGTAGTACCCGGGGGGTTCAGCCCCAGCATTTT
CASSTRGVQPQHF
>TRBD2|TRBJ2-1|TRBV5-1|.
TGCGCCAGCAGCTTGGACCGGGGGGGCTACAATGAGCAGTTCTTC
CASSLDRGGYNEQFF
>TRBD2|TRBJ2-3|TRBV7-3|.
TGTGCCAGCAGCGAAAAGCGGGGGGGCCTAGATACGCAGTATTTT
CASSEKRGGLDTQYF
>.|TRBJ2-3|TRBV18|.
TGTGCCAGCTCACCACCTAGCACAGATACGCAGTATTTT
CASSPPSTDTQYF
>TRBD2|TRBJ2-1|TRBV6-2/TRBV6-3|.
TGTGCCAGCAGTTCTAGCGGGGGGCCTAGGAATGAGCAGTTCTTC
CASSSSGGPRNEQFF
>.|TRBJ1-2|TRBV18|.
TGTGCCAGCTCACCACGGGTGGGGGGCTACACCTTC
CASSPRVGGYTF
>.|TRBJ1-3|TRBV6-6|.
TGTGCCAGCAGTGACGGACAGACCTCTGGAAACACCATATATTTT
CASSDGQTSGNTIYF
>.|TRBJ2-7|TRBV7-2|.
TGTGCCAGCAGCTTTGCCGGCGGCCCCCAGGAGCAGTACTTC
CASSFAGGPQEQYF
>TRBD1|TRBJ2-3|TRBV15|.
TGTGCCACCACCCAGACAGGGTCCACAGATACGCAGTATTTT
CATTQTGSTDTQYF
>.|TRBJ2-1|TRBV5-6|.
TGTGCCAGCAGCTGGAGCGGGTCCTTCAATGAGCAGTTCTTC
CASSWSGSFNEQFF
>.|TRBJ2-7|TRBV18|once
TGTGCCAGCTCAAAAACAAACTACGAGCAGTACTTC
CASSKTNYEQYF
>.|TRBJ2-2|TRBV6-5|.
TGTGCCAGCAGTTACCTGGGACCCACCGGGGAGCTGTTTTTT
CASSYLGPTGELFF
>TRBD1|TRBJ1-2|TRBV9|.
TGTGCCAGCAGCGTCACCGGGACAGTTAACTATGGCTACACCTTC
CASSVTGTVNYGYTF
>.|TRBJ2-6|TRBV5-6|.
TGTGCCAGCAGCTCAGGGGCCAACGTCCTGACTTTC
CASSSGANVLTF
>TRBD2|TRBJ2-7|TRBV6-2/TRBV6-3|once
TGTGCCAGCAGTTCCCACGGGGGGGCCTACGAGCAGTACTTC
CASSSHGGAYEQYF
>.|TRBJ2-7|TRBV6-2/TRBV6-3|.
TGTGCCAGCAGTCCGTCGTCTTACGAGCAGTACTTC
CASSPSSYEQYF
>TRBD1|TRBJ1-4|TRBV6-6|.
TGTGCCAGCGGACAGGGGTTGACTAATGAAAAACTGTTTTTT
CASGQGLTNEKLFF
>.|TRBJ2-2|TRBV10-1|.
TGCGCCAGCCAGGGAATCGGGGAGCTGTTTTTT
CASQGIGELFF
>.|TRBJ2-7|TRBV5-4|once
TGTGCCAGCAGCTTTTGGCAGTACGGCAACGAGCAGTACTTC
CASSFWQYGNEQYF